One sample yielded the 3 T cell receptor beta chains listed below, sequenced in a study of blood T cell repertoires in COVID-19. Data came from immunoSEQ multiplex PCR; TCRdb stores just in-frame clones and leaves some out. The data contain under 200,000 clones, approximately 80% of them singletons. Sequenced: peripheral blood. These receptors came from an elderly woman with active or convalescent COVID-19.

This clone was picked up a small number of times. The chain joins TRBV27 to TRBJ2-7; 7 nucleotides match TRBD1. V dropped 3 bases and J dropped 0; count of bases not matched to a gene: 2. Germline CDR1 and CDR2: MNHEY and SMNVEV (reference sequence). The CDR3 runs 14 residues. The CDR3 loop reads CASSLRGLSYEQYF. The CDR3 region has the DNA TGTGCCAGCAGTTTGAGGGGGCTCTCCTACGAGCAGTACTTC.

The chain recombines TRBV6-6 with TRBJ1-4; 8 bases match TRBD1. CDR3 size: 16 residues. With V trimmed by 0 bases and J by 4 bases, 4 bases remained unmatched. CDR1 and CDR2 (germline): MNHNY, SVGAGI (reference sequence). CDR3 region: CASSYSGGQGNEKLFF. The CDR3 nucleotides read TGTGCCAGCAGTTACTCGGGAGGACAGGGTAATGAAAAACTGTTTTTT.

The chain couples TRBV6-5 to TRBJ1-1, with a weak D call TRBD1 (5 bases). This CDR3 contains 16 residues. V shed 3 bases and J shed 4 bases, with 18 bases lying between them. Germline assignment: CDR1 MNHEY and CDR2 SVGAGI. CDR3 loop: CASSYSWGLGGTEAFF. Here the CDR3 DNA reads TGTGCCAGCAGTTATAGTTGGGGCTTGGGTGGCACTGAAGCTTTCTTT.